This T cell receptor (beta chain) was sequenced for a study of T cell responses to AZD1222 COVID-19 vaccine. Whole-study findings and limits: The span of vaccine-associated CD4 TCRs extended across spike, with dominance at 160-218 and 743-854. Repertoires were collected only later (after the peak T cell response had occurred).

Data came from immunoSEQ multiplex PCR; TCRdb stores just in-frame clones and leaves some out. This repertoire shows 66,000 or so clones, about 90% found once; its top ten account for 17%. As regards this clone: Its specificity is unknown.

CDR1 and CDR2 (germline): SGHTA, FQGNSA. This CDR3 comprises 16 residues. Trimming removed 1 base from V and 3 bases from J; junction bases left unmatched: 7. The chain employs TRBV7-2 and TRBJ2-3; 7 bases are a match to TRBD2. This specimen was peripheral blood, taken on day 0 of AZD1222 vaccination. The TCR was taken from an adult in good health. CDR3 sequence reads: CASSLGGRGRTDTQYF. CDR3 nucleotide sequence: TGTGCCAGCAGCTTAGGAGGGAGGGGTAGAACAGATACGCAGTATTTT.